This TCR beta chain was sequenced in a study of Ad26.COV2.S vaccination and SARS-CoV-2 variants. Treatment in this sample: 19 received Ad26.COV2.S at low or high dose, single or two shots; five or six received placebo; per-sample allocation not given. Each sample was drawn 63 days after the first injection (of vaccine or placebo). V was clipped by 1 base and J by 7 bases, with 13 bases between them. Germline assignment: CDR1 LNHNV and CDR2 YYDKDF (reference sequence). This CDR3 contains 14 residues. Here immunoSEQ multiplex PCR was the method, and the copy in TCRdb shows in-frame clones only, minus some. The sample contains approximately 340,000 clones, about 85% of which appear only once.

J is TRBJ1-2 and V is TRBV15; D may be TRBD1 (5 bases). The material was peripheral blood, obtained in a trial of Ad26.COV2.S vaccine versus placebo. The source of this sequence is a person between 18 and 65 years old who received the Ad26.COV2.S COVID-19 vaccine or a placebo. DNA of the CDR3: TGTGCCACCAGCAGAGTTTCAGGGACGGGTGGCTACACCTTC. As protein: CATSRVSGTGGYTF.